This T cell receptor (beta chain) appears in the sequencing data of a study of T cell clonality in common variable immunodeficiency. Study results and caveats: CVID subjects shared fewer TCRbeta clones than healthy controls did. TCRbeta clonality was increased in CVID versus healthy controls.

Control and CVID samples contributed equal amounts of genomic DNA. Some clones are missing from TCRdb's copy, which holds only in-frame ones; the method was immunoSEQ multiplex PCR. This repertoire holds under 45,000 clones, and none appear only once. This clone has ten or more counts. Its target is not known. Sequence at one end of the junction differs from germline and may be a read error. The read is 3 residues too short to cover the CDR3 end, so that end is filled in from the germline J gene. The germline CDR1 and CDR2 sequences are MGHRA and YSYEKL. The CDR3 totals 15 residues. V gene TRBV4-1 combines with J gene TRBJ2-7; TRBD1 is a possible D gene (5 bases). The sequence was obtained from a person between 18 and 70 years old in good health. Sequenced input: peripheral blood mononuclear cells. The CDR3 sequence: CTSSQERTPYYEQYF. CDR3 DNA, as far as it was read: TGCACCAGCAGCCAAGAGAGGACACCTTACTACGAG.